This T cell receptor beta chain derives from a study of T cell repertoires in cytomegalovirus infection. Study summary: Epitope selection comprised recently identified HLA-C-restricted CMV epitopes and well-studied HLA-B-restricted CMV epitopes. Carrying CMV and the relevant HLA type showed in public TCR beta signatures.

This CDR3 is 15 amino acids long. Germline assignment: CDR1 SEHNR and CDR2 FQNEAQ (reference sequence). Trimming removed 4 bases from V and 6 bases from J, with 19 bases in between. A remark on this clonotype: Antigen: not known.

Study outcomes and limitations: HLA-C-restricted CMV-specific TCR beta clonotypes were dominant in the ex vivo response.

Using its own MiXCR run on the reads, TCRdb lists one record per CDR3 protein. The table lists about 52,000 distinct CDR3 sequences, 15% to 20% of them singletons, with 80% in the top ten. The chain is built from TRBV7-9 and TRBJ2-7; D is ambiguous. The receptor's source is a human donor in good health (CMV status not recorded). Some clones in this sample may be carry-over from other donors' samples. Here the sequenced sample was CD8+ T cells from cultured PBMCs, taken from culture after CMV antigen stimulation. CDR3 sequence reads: CASSSTQATTSEQYF. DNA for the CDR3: TGTGCCAGCAGCTCCACACAAGCCACCACCTCCGAGCAGTACTTC.